The 2 T cell receptor beta chains listed next were all sequenced from one sample in a study of PD-1 blockade in classical Hodgkin lymphoma. Documented time point: cycle 4 day 1 (C4D1), after about 6 weeks of nivolumab. After autologous stem cell transplantation all patients relapsed, and prior brentuximab vedotin exposure differed between cohorts. Method: immunoSEQ multiplex PCR; TCRdb's copy keeps in-frame clones and lacks some. This sample carries roughly 100,000 clones, more than 85% of them seen once, and the ten largest clones take just under 2%. The material was peripheral blood mononuclear cells (PBMCs), obtained before the fourth cycle of nivolumab. The receptor set was obtained from a human donor with classical Hodgkin lymphoma.

This rearrangement joins TRBV5-5 to TRBJ2-1, with TRBD2 matching 11 bases. The CDR3 spans 14 residues. CDR1 is SGHKS, CDR2 YYEKEE, per germline (reference sequence). J gave up 8 bases and V 5 bases, and 6 bases lay outside the gene matches. In DNA form, the CDR3 reads TGTGCCAGCAGGAGGACTAGCGGGCATGATGAGCAGTTCTTC. Translation gives CASRRTSGHDEQFF.

The CDR3 loop reads CASTLAGGPAYEQYF. The CDR3 DNA is TGTGCCAGTACCTTAGCGGGAGGGCCAGCCTACGAGCAGTACTTC. The rearrangement uses TRBV19 and TRBJ2-7; 11 bases line up with TRBD2. The V gene end was trimmed by 7 bases and the J gene end by 2 bases; junction bases not matched to a gene: 7. The CDR3 contains 15 residues. The germline V gene has CDR1 LNHDA and CDR2 SQIVND (reference sequence).